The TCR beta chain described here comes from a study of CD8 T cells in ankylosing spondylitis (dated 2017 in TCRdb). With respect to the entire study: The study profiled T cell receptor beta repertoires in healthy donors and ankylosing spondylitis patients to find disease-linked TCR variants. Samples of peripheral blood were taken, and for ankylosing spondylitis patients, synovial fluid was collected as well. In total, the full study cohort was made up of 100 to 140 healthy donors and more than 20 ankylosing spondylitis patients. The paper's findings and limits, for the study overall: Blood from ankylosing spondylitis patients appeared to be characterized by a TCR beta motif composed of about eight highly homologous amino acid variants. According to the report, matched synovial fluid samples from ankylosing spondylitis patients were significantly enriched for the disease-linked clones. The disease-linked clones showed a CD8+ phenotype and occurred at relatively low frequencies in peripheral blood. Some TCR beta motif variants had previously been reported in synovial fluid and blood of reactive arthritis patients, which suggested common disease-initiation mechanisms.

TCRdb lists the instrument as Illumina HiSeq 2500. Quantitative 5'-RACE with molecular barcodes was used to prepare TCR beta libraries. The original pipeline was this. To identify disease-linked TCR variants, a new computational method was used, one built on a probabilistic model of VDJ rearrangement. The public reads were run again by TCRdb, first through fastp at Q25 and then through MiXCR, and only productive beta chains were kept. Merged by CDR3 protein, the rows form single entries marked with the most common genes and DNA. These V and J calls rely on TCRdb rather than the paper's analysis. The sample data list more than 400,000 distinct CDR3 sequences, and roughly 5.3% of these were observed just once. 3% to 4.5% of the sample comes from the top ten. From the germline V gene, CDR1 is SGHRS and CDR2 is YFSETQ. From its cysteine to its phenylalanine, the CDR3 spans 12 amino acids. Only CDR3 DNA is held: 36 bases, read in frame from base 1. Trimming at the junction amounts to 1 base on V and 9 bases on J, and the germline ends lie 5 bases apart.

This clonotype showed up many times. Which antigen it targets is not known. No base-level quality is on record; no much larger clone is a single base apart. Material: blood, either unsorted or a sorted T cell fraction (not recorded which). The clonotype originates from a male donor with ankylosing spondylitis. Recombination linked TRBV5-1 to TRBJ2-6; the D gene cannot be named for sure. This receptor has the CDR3 CASSLTSNVLTF. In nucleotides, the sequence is TGCGCCAGCAGCTTGACGAGCAACGTCCTGACTTTC.